The rows below give T cell receptor beta chains drawn from one sample of a study of T cell responses to AZD1222 COVID-19 vaccine. Here immunoSEQ multiplex PCR was the method, and the copy in TCRdb shows in-frame clones only, minus some. The table has 100,000 to 150,000 clones, approximately 85% seen once. This specimen was peripheral blood, taken on day 0 of AZD1222 vaccination. These receptors were taken from an adult in good health. The CDR3 runs from the conserved cysteine through the conserved F or W. Fields, in order: clone size, D gene, J gene, V gene, CDR3 length, CDR3 protein, CDR3 DNA. D genes are given only for firm matches. Size values are once, few and many counts, or a class for expanded clones, and some rows have none.

abundance: NA; d_gene: NA; j_gene: TRBJ1-5; v_gene: TRBV6-5; len: 13; CDR3aa: CASIKAINQPQHF; CDR3nt: TGTGCCAGCATAAAAGCTATTAATCAGCCCCAGCATTTT
abundance: once; d_gene: TRBD1; j_gene: TRBJ1-2; v_gene: TRBV9; len: 15; CDR3aa: CASSDRDRGNYGYTF; CDR3nt: TGTGCCAGCAGCGACCGGGACAGGGGTAACTATGGCTACACCTTC
abundance: once; d_gene: NA; j_gene: TRBJ2-1; v_gene: TRBV9; len: 11; CDR3aa: CASSVRGEQFF; CDR3nt: TGTGCCAGCAGCGTTCGAGGTGAGCAGTTCTTC
abundance: NA; d_gene: NA; j_gene: TRBJ1-2; v_gene: TRBV10-2; len: 12; CDR3aa: CASSPDGGRYTF; CDR3nt: TGCGCCAGCAGTCCGGACGGCGGCCGCTACACCTTC
abundance: NA; d_gene: NA; j_gene: TRBJ1-3; v_gene: TRBV9; len: 14; CDR3aa: CASSVAGAGNTIYF; CDR3nt: TGTGCCAGCAGCGTAGCAGGGGCCGGAAACACCATATATTTT
abundance: NA; d_gene: TRBD2; j_gene: TRBJ2-7; v_gene: TRBV19; len: 15; CDR3aa: CASQEAGGRTYEQYF; CDR3nt: TGTGCCAGCCAAGAAGCGGGAGGGAGGACCTACGAGCAGTACTTC
abundance: once; d_gene: NA; j_gene: TRBJ1-6; v_gene: TRBV10-3; len: 15; CDR3aa: CAISSGTPANSPLHF; CDR3nt: TGTGCCATCAGTTCCGGGACCCCTGCGAATTCACCCCTCCACTTT
abundance: NA; d_gene: NA; j_gene: TRBJ2-7; v_gene: TRBV7-8; len: 14; CDR3aa: CASSTRTETYEQYF; CDR3nt: TGTGCCAGCAGCACCCGGACGGAGACCTACGAGCAGTACTTC
abundance: NA; d_gene: TRBD1; j_gene: TRBJ1-1; v_gene: TRBV19; len: 15; CDR3aa: CASSDQGEMNTEAFF; CDR3nt: TGTGCCAGTAGTGACCAGGGGGAAATGAACACTGAAGCTTTCTTT
abundance: few; d_gene: TRBD1; j_gene: TRBJ1-4; v_gene: TRBV19; len: 22; CDR3aa: CASSIDGGTGEHFWNLNEKLFF; CDR3nt: TGTGCCAGTAGTATAGATGGCGGGACAGGAGAGCATTTTTGGAACCTTAATGAAAAACTGTTTTTT
abundance: NA; d_gene: NA; j_gene: TRBJ1-3; v_gene: TRBV28; len: 14; CDR3aa: CASKRGGRGNTIYF; CDR3nt: TGTGCCAGCAAGCGAGGAGGGCGTGGAAACACCATATATTTT
abundance: NA; d_gene: NA; j_gene: TRBJ1-2; v_gene: TRBV6-5; len: 15; CDR3aa: CASSYSGRKGYGYTF; CDR3nt: TGTGCCAGCAGTTATTCAGGTAGAAAGGGCTATGGCTACACCTTC
abundance: NA; d_gene: NA; j_gene: TRBJ2-7; v_gene: TRBV19; len: 14; CDR3aa: CASSIGTGTYEQYF; CDR3nt: TGTGCCAGTAGTATTGGGACGGGGACCTACGAGCAGTACTTC
abundance: NA; d_gene: NA; j_gene: TRBJ2-5; v_gene: TRBV7-2; len: 15; CDR3aa: CASSLDRSGWGTQYF; CDR3nt: TGTGCCAGCAGCTTAGATAGGTCAGGGTGGGGGACCCAGTACTTC
abundance: NA; d_gene: NA; j_gene: TRBJ2-1; v_gene: TRBV6-5; len: 15; CDR3aa: CASSLLISSYNEQFF; CDR3nt: TGTGCCAGCAGCCTTCTAATTAGCTCCTACAATGAGCAGTTCTTC
abundance: NA; d_gene: TRBD2; j_gene: TRBJ2-3; v_gene: TRBV5-1; len: 18; CDR3aa: CASTELGLAGDGTDTQYF; CDR3nt: TGCGCCAGCACCGAACTGGGGCTAGCGGGGGACGGCACAGATACGCAGTATTTT
abundance: NA; d_gene: NA; j_gene: TRBJ1-2; v_gene: TRBV15; len: 15; CDR3aa: CATSSPWQGNYGYTF; CDR3nt: TGTGCCACCAGCAGTCCCTGGCAGGGAAACTATGGCTACACCTTC
abundance: NA; d_gene: NA; j_gene: TRBJ2-1; v_gene: TRBV2; len: 12; CDR3aa: CASSWSYNEQFF; CDR3nt: TGTGCCAGCAGTTGGAGTTACAATGAGCAGTTCTTC
abundance: NA; d_gene: NA; j_gene: TRBJ2-5; v_gene: TRBV29-1; len: 14; CDR3aa: CSVASEGTQKSQYF; CDR3nt: TGCAGCGTTGCCAGCGAAGGTACCCAAAAATCCCAGTACTTC
abundance: NA; d_gene: TRBD2; j_gene: TRBJ2-1; v_gene: TRBV25-1; len: 17; CDR3aa: CASSRTSGDSFYNEQFF; CDR3nt: TGTGCCAGCAGCCGGACTAGCGGGGATAGCTTCTACAATGAGCAGTTCTTC
abundance: once; d_gene: NA; j_gene: TRBJ1-1; v_gene: TRBV18; len: 13; CDR3aa: CAGGDSMNTEAFF; CDR3nt: TGTGCCGGGGGTGACAGCATGAACACTGAAGCTTTCTTT
abundance: NA; d_gene: NA; j_gene: TRBJ1-5; v_gene: TRBV9; len: 13; CDR3aa: CASSVDHNQPQHF; CDR3nt: TGTGCCAGTAGCGTAGACCACAATCAGCCCCAGCATTTT
abundance: NA; d_gene: NA; j_gene: TRBJ1-5; v_gene: TRBV6-5; len: 14; CDR3aa: CASSPGQSLRPQHF; CDR3nt: TGTGCCAGCAGTCCCGGGCAGTCGCTGAGGCCCCAGCATTTT
abundance: few; d_gene: TRBD1; j_gene: TRBJ1-5; v_gene: TRBV5-5; len: 18; CDR3aa: CASSLGQGRFGSNQPQHF; CDR3nt: TGTGCCAGCAGCTTGGGACAGGGGAGGTTTGGGAGCAATCAGCCCCAGCATTTT
abundance: NA; d_gene: TRBD1; j_gene: TRBJ1-1; v_gene: TRBV7-9; len: 14; CDR3aa: CASSLTGGRTEAFF; CDR3nt: TGTGCCAGCAGCTTGACAGGGGGACGCACTGAAGCTTTCTTT
abundance: NA; d_gene: NA; j_gene: TRBJ2-5; v_gene: TRBV6-2/TRBV6-3; len: 13; CDR3aa: CASSRRRGETQYF; CDR3nt: TGTGCCAGCAGTCGCCGTAGGGGAGAGACCCAGTACTTC
abundance: NA; d_gene: TRBD2; j_gene: TRBJ2-1; v_gene: TRBV6-4; len: 16; CDR3aa: CASSDSVSGGAAEQFF; CDR3nt: TGTGCCAGCAGTGACTCAGTTAGCGGGGGGGCAGCTGAGCAGTTCTTC
abundance: NA; d_gene: NA; j_gene: TRBJ1-1; v_gene: TRBV13; len: 14; CDR3aa: CASRAKRQNTEAFF; CDR3nt: TGTGCCAGCAGGGCAAAAAGGCAGAACACTGAAGCTTTCTTT
abundance: NA; d_gene: TRBD2; j_gene: TRBJ2-7; v_gene: TRBV7-2; len: 15; CDR3aa: CASSTQTSGKHEQYF; CDR3nt: TGTGCCAGCAGCACACAGACTAGCGGGAAACACGAGCAGTACTTC
abundance: NA; d_gene: NA; j_gene: TRBJ1-3; v_gene: TRBV15; len: 15; CDR3aa: CATSRAGEGGNTIYF; CDR3nt: TGTGCCACCAGCAGAGCCGGGGAAGGTGGAAACACCATATATTTT
abundance: NA; d_gene: NA; j_gene: TRBJ2-5; v_gene: TRBV27; len: 12; CDR3aa: CASSFEGETQYF; CDR3nt: TGTGCCAGCAGTTTTGAGGGAGAGACCCAGTACTTC
abundance: NA; d_gene: TRBD2; j_gene: TRBJ2-5; v_gene: TRBV7-2; len: 14; CDR3aa: CASSSRRGEETQYF; CDR3nt: TGTGCCAGCAGCTCGCGACGGGGGGAAGAGACCCAGTACTTC
abundance: once; d_gene: TRBD1; j_gene: TRBJ1-2; v_gene: TRBV11-2; len: 17; CDR3aa: CASSLSSGTGGTYGYTF; CDR3nt: TGTGCCAGCAGCCTATCTTCCGGGACAGGGGGTACCTATGGCTACACCTTC
abundance: once; d_gene: NA; j_gene: TRBJ2-3; v_gene: TRBV7-9; len: 16; CDR3aa: CASSLAQGGRKDTQYF; CDR3nt: TGTGCCAGCAGCTTAGCGCAAGGGGGGCGAAAAGATACGCAGTATTTT
abundance: NA; d_gene: NA; j_gene: TRBJ1-6; v_gene: TRBV12-3/TRBV12-4; len: 13; CDR3aa: CASSATVGSPLHF; CDR3nt: TGTGCCAGCAGTGCCACGGTCGGCTCACCCCTCCACTTT
abundance: few; d_gene: NA; j_gene: TRBJ2-2; v_gene: TRBV11-3; len: 14; CDR3aa: CAIPGASATGELFF; CDR3nt: TGTGCCATCCCAGGGGCCTCGGCGACCGGGGAGCTGTTTTTT
abundance: NA; d_gene: TRBD1; j_gene: TRBJ1-6; v_gene: TRBV20-1; len: 15; CDR3aa: CSASGTGARGSPLHF; CDR3nt: TGCAGTGCTAGTGGAACAGGGGCTAGGGGTTCACCCCTCCACTTT
abundance: NA; d_gene: TRBD1; j_gene: TRBJ1-2; v_gene: TRBV6-1; len: 14; CDR3aa: CATLRQGTNYGYTF; CDR3nt: TGTGCCACCCTACGACAGGGCACTAACTATGGCTACACCTTC
abundance: NA; d_gene: NA; j_gene: TRBJ1-2; v_gene: TRBV29-1; len: 12; CDR3aa: CSVRTGYYGYTF; CDR3nt: TGCAGCGTCCGGACGGGGTACTATGGCTACACCTTC
abundance: NA; d_gene: TRBD2; j_gene: TRBJ2-1; v_gene: TRBV3-1/TRBV3-2; len: 12; CDR3aa: CASSLKREEQFF; CDR3nt: TGTGCCAGCAGCCTCAAGCGGGAGGAACAGTTCTTC
abundance: NA; d_gene: TRBD2; j_gene: TRBJ2-1; v_gene: TRBV6-6; len: 16; CDR3aa: CASSPRREGQYNEQFF; CDR3nt: TGTGCCAGCAGCCCCCGGCGGGAGGGCCAATACAATGAGCAGTTCTTC
abundance: NA; d_gene: NA; j_gene: TRBJ1-4; v_gene: TRBV6-5; len: 14; CDR3aa: CASRTQAPTEKLFF; CDR3nt: TGTGCCAGCAGAACACAGGCCCCGACGGAAAAACTGTTTTTT
abundance: once; d_gene: NA; j_gene: TRBJ1-3; v_gene: TRBV6-5; len: 16; CDR3aa: CASSYSPWGAGNTIYF; CDR3nt: TGTGCCAGCAGTTACTCGCCCTGGGGCGCTGGAAACACCATATATTTT
abundance: NA; d_gene: NA; j_gene: TRBJ2-2; v_gene: TRBV18; len: 19; CDR3aa: CASSPLTPGGLQNTGELFF; CDR3nt: TGTGCCAGCTCACCACTAACCCCCGGGGGACTCCAGAACACCGGGGAGCTGTTTTTT
abundance: NA; d_gene: NA; j_gene: TRBJ1-2; v_gene: TRBV5-6; len: 15; CDR3aa: CASSLETQSGYGYTF; CDR3nt: TGTGCCAGCAGCTTGGAGACCCAGAGTGGGTATGGCTACACCTTC
abundance: few; d_gene: NA; j_gene: TRBJ2-7; v_gene: TRBV7-2; len: 14; CDR3aa: CASSLQHRGGEQYF; CDR3nt: TGTGCCAGCAGCTTACAGCACAGGGGGGGTGAGCAGTACTTC
abundance: NA; d_gene: NA; j_gene: TRBJ2-2; v_gene: TRBV5-1; len: 18; CDR3aa: CASSLLGSIALGTGELFF; CDR3nt: TGCGCCAGCAGCTTGTTAGGCAGCATAGCCCTGGGCACCGGGGAGCTGTTTTTT
abundance: NA; d_gene: NA; j_gene: TRBJ2-3; v_gene: TRBV10-2; len: 15; CDR3aa: CASSESGGSTDTQYF; CDR3nt: TGCGCCAGCAGTGAGTCGGGCGGAAGCACAGATACGCAGTATTTT